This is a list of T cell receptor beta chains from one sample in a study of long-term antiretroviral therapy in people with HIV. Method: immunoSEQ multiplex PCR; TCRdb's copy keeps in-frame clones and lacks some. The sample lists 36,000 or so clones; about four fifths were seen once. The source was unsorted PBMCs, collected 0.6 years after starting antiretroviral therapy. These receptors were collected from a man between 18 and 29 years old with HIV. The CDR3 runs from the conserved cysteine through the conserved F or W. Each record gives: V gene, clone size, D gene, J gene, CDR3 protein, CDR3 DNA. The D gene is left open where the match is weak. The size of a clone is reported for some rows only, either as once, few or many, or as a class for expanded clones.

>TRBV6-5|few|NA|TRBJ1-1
CASSYSGEAFF
TGTGCCAGCAGTTACAGCGGTGAAGCTTTCTTT
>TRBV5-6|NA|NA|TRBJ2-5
CASSYRGPWETQYF
TGTGCCAGCAGCTACCGGGGACCATGGGAGACCCAGTACTTC
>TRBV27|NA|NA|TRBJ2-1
CASRRQNEQFF
TGTGCCAGCCGTCGACAGAATGAGCAGTTCTTC
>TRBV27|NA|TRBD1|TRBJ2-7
CASSLRRQGFYEQYF
TGTGCCAGCAGTTTAAGAAGACAGGGTTTCTACGAGCAGTACTTC
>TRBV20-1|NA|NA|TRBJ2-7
CSPRGQYF
TGCAGTCCCCGGGGGCAGTACTTC
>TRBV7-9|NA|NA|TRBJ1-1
CASSPRQKQVNTEAFF
TGTGCCAGCAGCCCTAGACAGAAGCAAGTGAACACTGAAGCTTTCTTT
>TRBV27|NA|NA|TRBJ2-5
CASSLFPRSRETQYF
TGTGCCAGCAGTTTATTCCCCCGTTCTAGAGAGACCCAGTACTTC
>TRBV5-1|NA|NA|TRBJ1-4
CASRRGATNEKLFF
TGCGCCAGCCGGCGAGGGGCAACTAATGAAAAACTGTTTTTT
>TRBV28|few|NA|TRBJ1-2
CASSFSGVAGYTF
TGTGCCAGCAGTTTTTCAGGGGTCGCGGGCTACACCTTC
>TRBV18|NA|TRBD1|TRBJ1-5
CASSWSSGQGLSF
TGTGCCAGCTCATGGTCCTCCGGACAGGGACTTTCTTTT
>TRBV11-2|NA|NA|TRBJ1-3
CASSVTSSSGNTIYF
TGTGCCAGCAGCGTTACCTCTAGCTCTGGAAACACCATATATTTT
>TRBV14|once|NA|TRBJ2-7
CASTPGEGGPYEQYF
TGTGCCAGCACCCCTGGGGAAGGAGGACCCTACGAGCAGTACTTC
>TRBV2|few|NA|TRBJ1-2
CASSGSGNGYTF
TGTGCCAGCAGTGGTTCTGGGAATGGCTACACCTTC
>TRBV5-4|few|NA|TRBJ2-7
CASRSGTAAEQYF
TGTGCCAGCAGGAGCGGGACAGCGGCCGAGCAGTACTTC
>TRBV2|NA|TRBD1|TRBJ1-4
CASSDRGTGSEKLFF
TGTGCCAGCAGTGATAGGGGGACAGGGAGTGAAAAACTGTTTTTT
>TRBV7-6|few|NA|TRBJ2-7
CASSSVGLGAGEQYF
TGTGCCAGCAGCTCAGTTGGACTCGGGGCGGGGGAGCAGTACTTC
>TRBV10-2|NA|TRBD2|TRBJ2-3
CASTPFSGSSDTQYF
TGCGCCAGCACCCCATTTAGCGGGAGCTCAGATACGCAGTATTTT
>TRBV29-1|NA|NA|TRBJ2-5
CSVERYGVQETQYF
TGCAGCGTTGAAAGGTACGGGGTTCAAGAGACCCAGTACTTC
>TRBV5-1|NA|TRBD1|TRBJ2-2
CASSLKGAGTGELFF
TGCGCCAGCAGCTTGAAGGGGGCGGGCACCGGGGAGCTGTTTTTT
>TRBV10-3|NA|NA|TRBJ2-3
CAISDPGEGTDTQYF
TGTGCCATCAGTGACCCGGGAGAGGGTACAGATACGCAGTATTTT
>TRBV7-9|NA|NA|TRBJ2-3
CASRQAETSTDTQYF
TGTGCCAGCCGACAGGCCGAAACGAGCACAGATACGCAGTATTTT
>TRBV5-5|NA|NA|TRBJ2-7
CASSMGLTYEQYF
TGTGCCAGCAGCATGGGACTGACCTACGAGCAGTACTTC
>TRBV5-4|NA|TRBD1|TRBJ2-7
CASSLDGQGAREQYF
TGTGCCAGCAGCTTGGATGGACAGGGGGCAAGAGAGCAGTACTTC
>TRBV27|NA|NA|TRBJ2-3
CASRHRPNVFPSTDTQYF
TGTGCCAGCAGACACCGGCCCAACGTATTTCCGAGCACAGATACGCAGTATTTT
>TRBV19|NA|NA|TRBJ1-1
CASRSQGNTEAFF
TGTGCCAGTCGTTCCCAGGGCAACACTGAAGCTTTCTTT
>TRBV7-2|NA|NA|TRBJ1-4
CASSPRGNFYATNEKLFF
TGTGCCAGCAGCCCCCGTGGCAACTTCTATGCAACTAATGAAAAACTGTTTTTT
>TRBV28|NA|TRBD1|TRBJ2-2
CASSRSDRGSYTGELFF
TGTGCCAGCAGCCGCTCGGACAGGGGGAGTTACACCGGGGAGCTGTTTTTT
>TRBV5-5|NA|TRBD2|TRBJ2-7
CASSLTPGLDYEQYF
TGTGCCAGCAGCTTAACGCCGGGACTAGACTACGAGCAGTACTTC
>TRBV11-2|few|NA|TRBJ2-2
CASSLYRDTGELFF
TGTGCCAGCAGCTTATACAGGGACACCGGGGAGCTGTTTTTT
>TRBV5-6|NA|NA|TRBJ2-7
CASSFLDRYDEQYF
TGTGCCAGCAGCTTTCTTGACAGGTACGACGAGCAGTACTTC
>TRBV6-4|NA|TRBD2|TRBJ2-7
CASTMHTGGCREQYF
TGTGCCAGCACTATGCATACGGGGGGTTGTCGGGAGCAGTACTTC
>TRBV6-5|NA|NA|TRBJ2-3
CASSPDLRDTQYF
TGTGCCAGCAGCCCCGACTTAAGAGATACGCAGTATTTT
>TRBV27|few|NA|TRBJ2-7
CASTPHAGYEQYF
TGTGCCAGCACACCCCACGCGGGATACGAGCAGTACTTC
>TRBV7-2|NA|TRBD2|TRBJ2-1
CASRTGAGGSDEQFF
TGTGCCAGCAGGACGGGGGCGGGAGGGTCGGATGAGCAGTTCTTC
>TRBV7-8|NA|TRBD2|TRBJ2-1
CASSPRTGTSGSYEQFF
TGTGCCAGCAGCCCGAGAACCGGGACTAGCGGGAGCTATGAGCAGTTCTTC
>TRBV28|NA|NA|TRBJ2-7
CASSTPGPREQYF
TGTGCCAGCAGTACGCCGGGACCAAGGGAGCAGTACTTC
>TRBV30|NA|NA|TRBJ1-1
CAWVQGHEGWTEAFF
TGTGCCTGGGTACAGGGCCATGAGGGTTGGACTGAAGCTTTCTTT
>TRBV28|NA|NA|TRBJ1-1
CASRLQRGTRTVEAFF
TGTGCCAGCAGATTGCAAAGGGGAACCAGGACAGTAGAAGCTTTCTTT
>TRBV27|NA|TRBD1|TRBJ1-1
CATSLSGQGARDTEAFF
TGTGCCACCTCCCTTTCGGGACAGGGGGCGCGAGACACTGAAGCTTTCTTT
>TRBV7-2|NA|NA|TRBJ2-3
CASSLAQFTDTQYF
TGTGCCAGCAGCTTAGCTCAATTCACAGATACGCAGTATTTT
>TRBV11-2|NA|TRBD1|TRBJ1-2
CASSLAPDRDYGYTF
TGTGCCAGCAGCTTAGCGCCGGACAGGGACTATGGCTACACCTTC
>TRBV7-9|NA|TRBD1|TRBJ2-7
CASLSGQGYEQYF
TGTGCCAGCCTTTCGGGACAGGGCTACGAGCAGTACTTC
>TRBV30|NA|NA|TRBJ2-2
CAFGGAGFAGELFF
TGTGCCTTCGGTGGGGCGGGATTTGCCGGGGAGCTGTTTTTT
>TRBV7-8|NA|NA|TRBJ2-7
CASSLVGHSYEQYF
TGTGCCAGCAGCTTAGTCGGACACTCCTACGAGCAGTACTTC
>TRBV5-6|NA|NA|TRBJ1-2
CATRSRARGYGYTF
TGTGCCACAAGGTCGAGGGCTCGGGGTTATGGCTACACCTTC
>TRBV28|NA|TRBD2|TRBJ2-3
CASSSAPTSGSSDTQYF
TGTGCCAGCAGTTCGGCCCCGACTAGCGGGAGTTCAGATACGCAGTATTTT
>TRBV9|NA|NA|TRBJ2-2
CASSVVGAPGELFF
TGTGCCAGCAGCGTAGTAGGAGCACCCGGGGAGCTGTTTTTT
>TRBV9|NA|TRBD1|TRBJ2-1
CASSEGTGAPNEQFF
TGTGCCAGCAGCGAAGGGACAGGGGCACCCAATGAGCAGTTCTTC
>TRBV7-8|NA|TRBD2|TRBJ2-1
CASSSGTSGRGGQFF
TGTGCCAGCAGCTCCGGGACTAGCGGGAGAGGGGGGCAGTTCTTC
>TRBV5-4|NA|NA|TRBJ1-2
CASSLSGVTNYGYTF
TGTGCCAGCAGCTTGTCGGGGGTTACTAACTATGGCTACACCTTC
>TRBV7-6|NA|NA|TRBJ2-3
CASSLGLLDTQYF
TGTGCCAGCAGCTTAGGTCTCTTAGATACGCAGTATTTT
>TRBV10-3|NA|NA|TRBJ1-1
CAISSVGGDTEAFF
TGTGCCATCAGTTCGGTGGGGGGGGACACTGAAGCTTTCTTT
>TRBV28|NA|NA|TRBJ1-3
CASSPSDTIRNTIYF
TGTGCCAGCAGCCCCTCAGATACAATACGAAACACCATATATTTT